Following are 19 T cell receptor beta chains from one sample sequenced in a study of CXCR3-negative and CXCR3-positive naive CD8 T cells. The study's findings and limits: Relative to CXCR3-negative naive cells, CXCR3-positive naive cells had more hydrophobic TRB CDR3s.

What these receptors recognize is not known. All TRB cDNA libraries came from 5' RACE performed with UMI labels. TCRdb reanalyzed the 5' RACE reads and collapses them to one entry per CDR3 protein, without DNA. In all, the sample yields roughly 6,800 distinct CDR3 sequences. The sample was naive CXCR3+ CD8+ T cells from blood. Sample subset: CD45RO-CCR7+CD27+CD95- naive CD8+ T cells expressing CXCR3 (TNR3+). The source of these receptors is a human donor in good health. Some clones in this sample may be carry-over from other donors' samples.

This clonotype is deemed medium-sized by its frequency. V usage is TRBV20-1 and J usage is TRBJ2-7; TCRdb calls TRBD1, which cannot be checked without DNA. The CDR3 totals 14 residues. CDR1 is DFQATT and CDR2 is SNEGSKA in the germline V gene (reference sequence). The CDR3 spells CSASPRTPTYEQYF.

V is TRBV28 and J is TRBJ2-7; TCRdb outputs TRBD1, but without DNA this stays unchecked. This CDR3 is built from 15 residues. Germline V gene sequence: CDR1 MDHEN, CDR2 SYDVKM. The CDR3 region is CASSLGTGGKYEQYF.

The chain couples TRBV29-1 to TRBJ2-7. Germline V lookup: CDR1 SQVTM, CDR2 ANQGSEA. CDR3 length: 14 amino acids. CDR3 loop: CSVELELGSLEQYF.

The CDR3 loop reads CASSQSFGPAGNEQYF. V and J are TRBV23-1 and TRBJ2-7; TCRdb's D gene call, TRBD2, goes unchecked for lack of DNA. TRBV23-1 is annotated as an ORF whose role is uncertain. The CDR3 spans 16 residues.

The genes are TRBV5-1 and TRBJ2-7; the D call of TRBD1 rests on TCRdb alone, since no DNA is present to check it. In germline, CDR1 is SGHRS, CDR2 YFSETQ. The CDR3 covers 14 residues. The CDR3 spells CASSEGQGPDEQYF.

The chain combines TRBV5-1 with TRBJ2-2. Germline V gene sequence: CDR1 SGHRS, CDR2 YFSETQ. The CDR3 spans 13 residues. The CDR3 spells CASSLVPAGELFF.

Its frequency marks this clonotype as medium-sized. The chain joins TRBV29-1 to TRBJ2-7; the D call of TRBD1 rests on TCRdb alone, since no DNA is present to check it. Germline CDR1 is SQVTM and CDR2 is ANQGSEA. The CDR3 length is 13 residues. The CDR3 reads CSGREPGSYEQYF.

The chain recombines TRBV6-6 with TRBJ1-5; TCRdb selects TRBD1, and the lack of DNA leaves this call unchecked. This CDR3 is 15 amino acids long. Germline assignment: CDR1 MNHNY and CDR2 SVGAGI (reference sequence). CDR3 protein: CASSGPGQSNQPQHF.

The chain links TRBV12-3 or TRBV12-4 to TRBJ1-1; TCRdb proposes TRBD1, but this gene call is untestable without DNA. There are 14 residues in the CDR3. The CDR3 spells CASSYRGTNTEAFF.

The rearrangement links TRBV6-6 to TRBJ2-2; TCRdb's assignment of TRBD2 cannot be checked, as there is no DNA. The germline gives CDR1 MNHNY, CDR2 SVGAGI (reference sequence). The CDR3 has 21 residues. The CDR3 is CASSYSIKAASGRFDTGELFF.

The chain recombines TRBV10-3 with TRBJ2-1; the TCRdb call, TRBD2, lacks DNA for checking. Germline CDR1 ENHRY, CDR2 SYGVKD. This CDR3 has 15 amino acids. The CDR3 protein is CAISDSLAHVNEQFF.

Here the CDR3 reads CASSLGTSLETQYF. The chain joins TRBV7-8 to TRBJ2-5; TCRdb's assignment of TRBD2 cannot be checked, as there is no DNA. The germline gives CDR1 SGHVS, CDR2 FQNEAQ. The CDR3 totals 14 residues.

The chain carries TRBV4-2 and TRBJ2-7; as DNA is missing, the TRBD2 call by TCRdb cannot be tested. Germline V CDR1 and CDR2: LGHNA, YNFKEQ. This CDR3 has 17 residues. The CDR3 protein is CASSQGYSSGSPYEQYF.

This clonotype ranks as medium-sized in terms of frequency. The rearrangement links TRBV6-5 to TRBJ2-1; there is no DNA to check the TCRdb D call of TRBD1. The CDR3 contains 15 residues. Germline values: CDR1 MNHEY, CDR2 SVGAGI. The CDR3: CASSTAGRGSNEQFF.

The chain employs TRBV7-9 and TRBJ1-2; TCRdb returns TRBD1, unconfirmable since there is no DNA. Germline V CDR1 and CDR2: SEHNR, FQNEAQ (reference sequence). This CDR3 region has 12 residues. CDR3 sequence reads: CASSSAPYGYTF.

This chain links TRBV29-1 with TRBJ2-7. Per the germline V gene, CDR1 is SQVTM and CDR2 is ANQGSEA. The CDR3 is 11 residues long. Here the CDR3 reads CSVNKNYEQYF.

The chain carries TRBV7-9 and TRBJ2-7; the TCRdb D gene call, TRBD1, has no DNA to confirm it. There are 13 residues in the CDR3. The germline gives CDR1 SEHNR, CDR2 FQNEAQ (reference sequence). The CDR3 is CASSLPLGDEQYF. Full variable domain (outside the CDR3, taken from reference TRBV7-9 and TRBJ2-7): DTGVSQNPRHKITKRGQNVTFRCDPISEHNRLYWYRQTLGQGPEFLTYFQNEAQLEKSRLLSDRFSAERPKGSFSTLEIQRTEQGDSAMYLCASSLPLGDEQYFGPGTRLTVT.

CDR3 region: CSVVLARGDTQYF. This rearrangement joins TRBV29-1 to TRBJ2-3; the D gene TCRdb calls, TRBD2, cannot be checked with no DNA. The germline CDR1 and CDR2 sequences are SQVTM and ANQGSEA. The CDR3 is 13 amino acids.

The chain is built from TRBV6-6 and TRBJ2-1. The CDR3 is 15 amino acids. Germline V lookup: CDR1 MNHNY, CDR2 SVGAGI (reference sequence). CDR3 loop: CASSYAGSSYNEQFF.